This T cell receptor beta chain was sequenced during a study of blood T cell repertoires in COVID-19. Background on the study: Sites across the United States, Italy and Spain contributed samples from acute and convalescent COVID-19. T cells, B-cell-depleted T cells, or PBMCs supplied cDNA or gDNA.

As originally analysed: Reference gene primer amplification gave nucleated cell count estimates. Clones were read by immunoSEQ multiplex PCR, and TCRdb kept only the in-frame ones, dropping some. That table gives V, J and clone size, and the DNA gave D and trimming. The sample has roughly 180,000 clones; around 81% are singletons. A Seattle source enrolled patients during active infection and followed them longitudinally. The CDR3 spans 13 residues. Germline loops: CDR1 MNHNS, CDR2 SASEGT. V was shortened by 3 bases and J by 6 bases, with 11 bases between the two germline ends. The sequence was obtained from a woman between 40 and 55 years old with COVID-19, enrolled during active disease. The gene calls are TRBV6-1 and TRBJ1-1; D unresolved. Sequenced: peripheral blood. The CDR3 here is CASSDYRGAEAFF. In DNA form, the CDR3 reads TGTGCCAGCAGTGATTATAGAGGTGCTGAAGCTTTCTTT.